This T cell receptor (beta chain) was retrieved from a study of blood T cell repertoires in COVID-19 (dated by TCRdb to the early 2020s). In terms of the full investigation: The collaborator samples originated in the United States, Italy and Spain and spanned the acute and convalescent phases of COVID-19. The prospective study material was composed of cDNA or gDNA derived from T cells, B-cell-depleted T cells, or PBMCs. A freely available public database, intended as a resource for researchers studying the immune response to SARS-CoV-2, is where the repertoires were released. Where available, HLA class I and class II types were obtained from metadata supplied by the sample provider rather than from assay-based typing. The dataset comprised deeply sampled blood TCRbeta repertoires from subjects exposed to, actively infected with, or recovered from COVID-19. The sample metadata nearly always contained a de-identified subject ID, COVID-19 status, age in years and sex. The samples were drawn from two sources: the first 160 participants of the ongoing ImmuneRACE study, and fewer than 1,500 subjects contributed by 6 global collaborators. Results and caveats for the whole study, not just this receptor: The amount of clinical and demographic metadata varied by source and participant and was provided uncurated.

This clone appeared once. It lacks a known antigen. It has no much larger one-base neighbor in the sample; base qualities were not kept. From a lookup of the germline V gene, CDR1 and CDR2 are SGDLS and YYNGEE. Its CDR3 holds 15 amino acids, cysteine through phenylalanine. Of all the DNA, just the CDR3 is kept, 45 bases in frame from base 1. V and J are trimmed by 3 bases and 0 bases, and the gene matches miss 4 bases of the junction. Participants in the prospective study were aged roughly 18 to 89 years, lived in about two dozen United States geographic areas, and enrolled through a virtual design. Cohort assignment in the prospective study relied on participant-reported clinical history from a screening survey and a study questionnaire. Mobile phlebotomists in the prospective study collected whole blood, serum and a nasopharyngeal or oropharyngeal swab from every participant. Additional blood draws and questionnaires over a 2-month period could optionally be provided by prospective study participants. Prospective study blood samples were shipped either frozen or at room temperature before DNA extraction.

The immunoSEQ Assay, a bias-controlled multiplex PCR, was used to amplify TCRbeta CDR3 regions from genomic DNA. The authors' analysis ran thus. The number of nucleated cells in each sample was estimated by amplification of reference gene primers within the assay. Sequence reads were collapsed and filtered to measure the absolute abundance of every unique TCRbeta CDR3 rearrangement. For each sample, productive Simpson clonality was calculated by taking the square root of Simpson's diversity index across productive rearrangements. TCRdb mirrors the immuneACCESS table, restricted to in-frame sequences. Some clones are absent from its copies; in checked studies, under half trace to an unresolved V gene, and the reason for the others is unknown. The V and J calls and clone size are taken from that table; D and trimming were inferred from the DNA. The sample table shows a few hundred thousand clones, and around 91% are seen once. Clones ranked in the top ten supply about 4.5% of the sample.

The chain couples TRBV9 to TRBJ1-1; 8 bases in between match TRBD1. This sequence originates from a woman aged 18-30 years with acute COVID-19. Material: PBMCs or T cells enriched from blood (not recorded which). The DNA reads TGTGCCAGCAGCGAGGGACAGGCAATGAACACTGAAGCTTTCTTT. Translated, it reads CASSEGQAMNTEAFF. Joined to the reference TRBV9 and TRBJ1-1 proteins, this CDR3 gives the full variable domain: DSGVTQTPKHLITATGQRVTLRCSPRSGDLSVYWYQQSLDQGLQFLIQYYNGEERAKGNILERFSAQQFPDLHSELNLSSLELGDSALYFCASSEGQAMNTEAFFGQGTRLTVV.